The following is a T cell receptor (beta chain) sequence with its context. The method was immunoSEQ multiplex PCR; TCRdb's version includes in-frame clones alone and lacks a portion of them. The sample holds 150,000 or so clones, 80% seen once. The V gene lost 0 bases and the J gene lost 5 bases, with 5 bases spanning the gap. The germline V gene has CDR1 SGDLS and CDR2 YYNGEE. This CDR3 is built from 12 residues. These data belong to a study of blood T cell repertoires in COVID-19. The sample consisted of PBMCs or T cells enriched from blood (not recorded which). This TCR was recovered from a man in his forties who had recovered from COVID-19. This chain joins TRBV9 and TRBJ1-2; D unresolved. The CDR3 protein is CASSVDEYGYTF. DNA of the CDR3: TGTGCCAGCAGCGTAGACGAGTATGGCTACACCTTC.